This T cell receptor (beta chain) was recovered during a study of blood T cell repertoires in COVID-19. Study-wide context: Specimens from acute and convalescent COVID-19 originated in the United States, Italy and Spain.

This clone was seen a single time. This same CDR3 is encoded by further DNA sequences in the sample. The authors' processing: Amplified reference gene primers provided the basis for estimating nucleated cell counts. The data were produced by immunoSEQ multiplex PCR, yet TCRdb's version contains in-frame clones alone and is incomplete. The V and J calls and clone size are taken from that table; D and trimming were inferred from the DNA. Of about 200,000 clones listed, approximately 87% are singletons. V trimming: 2 bases; J trimming: 6 bases; junction bases outside the gene matches: 1. This CDR3 has 13 amino acids. Looked up from germline, CDR1 is SGDLS and CDR2 is YYNGEE.

The sequence came from a man aged 55 to 70 who had recovered from COVID-19. The chain combines TRBV9 with TRBJ1-2, with 10 bases aligning to TRBD1. The sequencing sample was made of peripheral blood. DNA for the CDR3: TGTGCCAGCAGCGTCGGACAGGGGGATGGCTACACCTTC. Translated, it gives CASSVGQGDGYTF.